This T cell receptor beta chain was recorded in a study of blood T cell repertoires in COVID-19 (dated by TCRdb to 2020 to 2021). Study-wide context: The collaborator samples originated in the United States, Italy and Spain and spanned the acute and convalescent phases of COVID-19. The material from the prospective study consisted of cDNA or gDNA derived from T cells, B-cell-depleted T cells, or PBMCs. The dataset comprised deeply sampled blood TCRbeta repertoires from subjects exposed to, actively infected with, or recovered from COVID-19. A freely available public database, intended as a resource for researchers studying the immune response to SARS-CoV-2, is where the repertoires were released. Samples came from the ongoing ImmuneRACE study (first 160 participants) plus 1,254 subjects from 6 global collaborators. A de-identified subject ID, COVID-19 status, age in years and sex were almost always included in the sample metadata. Where HLA class I and class II types were available, the types were taken from metadata supplied by the sample provider, not from assay-based typing. Results and caveats for the whole study, not just this receptor: How much clinical and demographic metadata was included differed by source and by participant, and the metadata was provided uncurated.

TCRbeta CDR3 regions were amplified from genomic DNA using the immunoSEQ Assay, a bias-controlled multiplex PCR. As for the original processing: The number of nucleated cells in each sample was estimated by amplification of reference gene primers within the assay. To quantify the absolute abundance of each unique TCRbeta CDR3 rearrangement, sequence reads were collapsed and filtered. Productive Simpson clonality was computed per sample as the square root of Simpson's diversity index over productive rearrangements. The table comes from immuneACCESS by way of TCRdb, which keeps in-frame sequences with V and J called. Part of the clones is missing from these tables; in studies checked, under half for an unresolved V gene and the rest for unknown reasons. Clone size and V and J calls were adopted from that table, with D and trimming inferred from the DNA. The sample records roughly 150,000 clones, approximately 90% of which are singletons. Around 26% of the sample is in the top ten clones.

Each collaborating institution followed its own protocols to collect whole blood in K2EDTA tubes. For TCRbeta analysis, collaborators shipped samples in one of three forms: frozen whole blood, isolated PBMCs, or DNA extracted from either of those sample types. Measured from the cysteine to the phenylalanine, the CDR3 is 14 residues long. Just the 42-base CDR3 DNA is kept, in frame starting at base 1. Per the germline V gene, SNHLY is the CDR1 and FYNNEI is the CDR2. Clipping removes 4 bases from V and 10 bases from J, with 7 as the unmatched junction base count. On this clone itself: Its antigen is unknown. One base away there is no much larger clone; base qualities are not given.

The origin of this receptor is a human donor in a cohort sampled during active COVID-19. Specimen: peripheral blood. The V gene is TRBV2 and the J gene is TRBJ2-1; 10 bases in the middle match TRBD2. The CDR3: CASSAGLAISEQFF. The DNA sequence is as follows: TGTGCCAGCAGTGCGGGACTAGCGATTTCCGAGCAGTTCTTC.